In its sample, the clone carrying this TCR beta chain was seen a few times. Its antigen is unknown. Some clones are missing from TCRdb's copy, which holds only in-frame ones; the method was immunoSEQ multiplex PCR. The sample consists of over 15,000 clones, 75% to 90% of them appearing once. Every patient relapsed after autologous stem cell transplantation, and brentuximab vedotin exposure varied. This entry belongs to a study of PD-1 blockade in classical Hodgkin lymphoma. Study-level background: Each patient was given nivolumab 3 mg/kg through a vein every 2 weeks. Study-level findings and limits: In newly diagnosed patients, baseline TCR diversity was reportedly below that of healthy donors. Complete responders had baseline diversity similar to newly diagnosed patients.

The germline V gene has CDR1 SGHAT and CDR2 FQNNGV. CDR3 length: 12 residues. With 3 bases removed from V and 10 bases from J, the gap between germline ends came to 7 bases. This rearrangement joins TRBV11-2 to TRBJ1-6; no firm D call. Sequenced here: peripheral blood mononuclear cells (PBMCs), sampled before the second cycle of nivolumab. This clonotype was obtained from a human donor with classical Hodgkin lymphoma. The CDR3 coding sequence is TGTGCCAGCAGCTTGGAAGTATCACCCCTCCACTTT. Translation: CASSLEVSPLHF.